This T cell receptor beta chain was sequenced for a study of T cells after yellow fever vaccination. Study summary: Fractions with few cells were prepared using SMART-Seq v4 Ultra Low Input.

MiXCR was run by TCRdb on the 5' RACE reads, yielding one entry per CDR3 protein. The repertoire has around 100,000 distinct CDR3 sequences, 7% to 8.5% of them found once; the top ten carry 25%. The CDR3 contains 16 residues. The germline V gene has CDR1 SGHRS and CDR2 YFSETQ. V gave up 2 bases and J gave up 4 bases; unmatched junction bases: 9. The chain couples TRBV5-1 to TRBJ2-1; 7 nucleotides agree with TRBD1. This sequence was found in a man aged 25 to 40 who received the YFV17D yellow fever vaccine. This specimen was CD8+ T cells sorted from PBMCs, taken 45 days after the yellow fever booster vaccination. This CDR3 is CASSFVSGTAYNEQFF. The CDR3 DNA reads TGCGCCAGCAGCTTCGTTTCCGGGACAGCGTACAATGAGCAGTTCTTC.